Sequencing of this T cell receptor beta chain was carried out in a study of regulatory T cells in long-lasting Graves disease. This clonotype came up a few times. Sequencing libraries for TCR beta were prepared with iRepertoire HTBI primers and Arm-PCR of CDR3 regions. Using its own MiXCR run on the multiplex PCR reads, TCRdb lists one record per CDR3 protein. The sample holds about 420,000 distinct CDR3 sequences, over 15% seen once. Noted time point: newly diagnosed GD, antithyroid drugs for less than 3 months. PBMC-derived RNA was used for the TCR library. These same data were also listed under a study on T cells in Graves' hyperthyroidism and ophthalmopathy. That study adds: Diagnoses were established using clinical symptoms, serum thyroxine and TRAb, thyroid ultrasound and orbital computed tomography.

The sequences come from peripheral blood mononuclear cells (PBMCs), collected at new diagnosis, from a patient treated with antithyroid drugs. This clonotype was sampled from a woman aged 18-30 years with Graves disease.

CDR3 DNA: TGTGCTAGTGGTTTAGCCCAGGTTGCTGGCTACACCTTC. Protein sequence: CASGLAQVAGYTF. V gene TRBV12-5 combines with J gene TRBJ1-2; D not certain. Trimming removed 3 bases from V and 7 bases from J, with 12 bases in between. The CDR3 covers 13 residues. Germline V CDR1 and CDR2: LGHNT, FRNRAP.